This passage covers 27 T cell receptor beta chains from one sample sequenced in a study of blood T cells in healthy people across ages. A sample-barcoded 5' primer and a J-beta primer mix were used in a second PCR of roughly 6 to 11 cycles. TCRdb passed the 5' RACE reads through MiXCR, listing each CDR3 protein once. The repertoire holds about 1 million distinct CDR3 sequences, with less than 50% as singletons. The specimen sequenced was blood. These receptor sequences come from a woman aged 55-75 years in good health.

The table lists this clonotype with a few counts. The chain couples TRBV20-1 to TRBJ2-3, with TRBD1 identical over 10 bases. Germline CDR1 is DFQATT and CDR2 is SNEGSKA (reference sequence). The CDR3 consists of 14 residues. V shed 5 bases, J shed 3 bases, and the junction held 5 bases outside the gene matches. CDR3: CSADRDRGTDTQYF. The CDR3 DNA reads as TGCAGTGCTGACCGGGACAGGGGAACAGATACGCAGTATTTT.

The chain is built from TRBV29-1 and TRBJ2-2, with TRBD2 as a possible D gene (5 bases). V gave up 3 bases and J gave up 1 base, with 9 bases separating them. Germline CDR1 and CDR2: SQVTM and ANQGSEA. The length of the CDR3 is 14 residues. The CDR3 region is CSVDEGWNTGELFF. CDR3 coding DNA: TGCAGCGTTGATGAGGGATGGAACACCGGGGAGCTGTTTTTT.

Many counts were recorded for this clonotype. The chain is built from TRBV10-2 and TRBJ1-5, with D unresolved. Trimming cost V 2 bases and J 0 bases, with 8 bases left between them. The CDR3 is made up of 15 amino acids. Germline lookup yields CDR1 WSHSY and CDR2 SAAADI. This CDR3 is CASSEIWNSNQPQHF. CDR3 in DNA: TGCGCCAGCAGTGAGATCTGGAATAGCAATCAGCCCCAGCATTTT.

The J gene is TRBJ2-5, the V gene TRBV7-9; 10 bases match TRBD2. Losses at the gene ends were 7 bases for V and 4 bases for J; bases not matched to a gene: 12. The germline gives CDR1 SEHNR, CDR2 FQNEAQ (reference sequence). The CDR3 loop spans 16 amino acids. The CDR3 reads CASNTPSGSEGETQYF. CDR3 coding DNA: TGTGCCAGCAACACGCCTAGCGGGAGCGAGGGAGAGACCCAGTACTTC.

This clonotype has just a few counts. The V and J genes are TRBV5-1 and TRBJ2-5; TRBD2 aligns across 7 bases. Germline V lookup: CDR1 SGHRS, CDR2 YFSETQ. Trimming took 2 bases from V and 5 from J; bases not matched to a gene: 9. The CDR3 spans 15 residues. The CDR3 coding sequence is TGCGCCAGCAGCTTCTCGGCGGGAGTGAAGGAGACCCAGTACTTC. This gives the protein CASSFSAGVKETQYF.

The chain employs TRBV18 and TRBJ2-4, with 8 bases that match TRBD2. CDR1 KGHSH and CDR2 LQKENI come from the germline V gene. Trimming cost V 6 bases and J 9 bases; bases outside gene matches: 4. The CDR3 consists of 12 residues. The CDR3 is CASSPAGGIQYF. In nucleotides, the CDR3 is TGTGCCAGCTCCCCCGCGGGAGGCATTCAGTACTTC.

Many counts were recorded for this clonotype. V usage is TRBV2 and J usage is TRBJ2-7; 7 bases map to TRBD1. This CDR3 region has 15 residues. The V gene's germline CDR1 is SNHLY and CDR2 FYNNEI. V dropped 3 bases and J dropped 1; count of bases not matched to a gene: 6. Here the CDR3 reads CASSESRDRSYEQYF. The CDR3 bases are TGTGCCAGCAGTGAGTCCCGGGACAGATCCTACGAGCAGTACTTC. The full variable domain, rest sourced from reference TRBV2 and TRBJ2-7, is EPEVTQTPSHQVTQMGQEVILRCVPISNHLYFYWYRQILGQKVEFLVSFYNNEISEKSEIFDDQFSVERPDGSNFTLKIRSTKLEDSAMYFCASSESRDRSYEQYFGPGTRLTVT.

The chain links TRBV28 to TRBJ2-5; maybe TRBD1 (5 bases). The length of the CDR3 is 13 residues. Germline assignment: CDR1 MDHEN and CDR2 SYDVKM. Trimming took 6 bases from V and 4 from J, leaving 12 bases between them. In DNA form, the CDR3 reads TGTGCCAGCAGCTCAGGGCGATTAGAGACCCAGTACTTC. Protein product: CASSSGRLETQYF.

The chain carries TRBV5-1 and TRBJ1-1; no clear D gene. Germline V gene lookup returns CDR1 SGHRS and CDR2 YFSETQ. Trimming left V 4 bases short and J 4 bases short, with 14 bases between. CDR3 length: 14 amino acids. Here the CDR3 reads CASSPGGQVTEAFF. The CDR3 DNA follows: TGCGCCAGCAGCCCCGGCGGCCAGGTCACTGAAGCTTTCTTT.

The gene calls are TRBV5-1 and TRBJ2-4; D may be TRBD1 (5 bases). The J call may be mistaken, given a closer DNA end match to TRBJ2-7. CDR1 SGHRS and CDR2 YFSETQ come from the germline V gene. This CDR3 comprises 13 residues. CDR3 in amino acids: CASSETVTYEQYF. CDR3 bases: TGCGCCAGCAGCGAGACAGTTACCTACGAGCAGTACTTC.

This clonotype has just a few counts. The V and J genes are TRBV24-1 and TRBJ2-4; D unresolved. The better agreement between TRBJ2-7 and the DNA end casts doubt on the J call. Germline-derived CDR1 and CDR2 are KGHDR and SFDVKD. This CDR3 is built from 11 residues. The CDR3 nucleotides read TGTGCCACCAGTGATTTGAACGAGCAGTACTTC. This sequence encodes CATSDLNEQYF.

The V and J genes are TRBV24-1 and TRBJ2-5, with 7 bases fitting TRBD1. V lost 4 bases and J lost 11; bases outside the gene matches: 15. The CDR3 contains 15 residues. Germline V gives CDR1 KGHDR, CDR2 SFDVKD. This CDR3 reads CATSDEGAKGNEQYF. In DNA, the CDR3 is TGTGCCACCAGTGACGAGGGGGCGAAAGGCAATGAGCAGTACTTC.

The V and J genes are TRBV4-1 and TRBJ2-7; 16 nucleotides agree with TRBD2. This CDR3 has 18 residues. The ends lost 1 base at V and 2 bases at J; junction bases unmatched: 5. Germline loops: CDR1 MGHRA, CDR2 YSYEKL. The CDR3 protein is CASSQGGLAGGPTYEQYF. CDR3 coding DNA: TGCGCCAGCAGCCAAGGGGGACTAGCGGGAGGGCCAACCTACGAGCAGTACTTC.

The chain has TRBV25-1 and TRBJ2-2, with D possibly being TRBD1 (5 bases). V was clipped by 4 bases and J by 5 bases, with 5 bases between them. Germline-derived CDR1 and CDR2 are MGHDK and SYGVNS. The length of the CDR3 is 12 residues. The CDR3 DNA reads TGTGCCAGCAGTGGGACAACCGGGGAGCTGTTTTTT. Translating gives CASSGTTGELFF.

This clonotype was seen more than once but under ten times. The V gene is TRBV2, the J gene TRBJ2-5; D may be TRBD1 (5 bases). Germline V lookup: CDR1 SNHLY, CDR2 FYNNEI. Trimming took 6 bases from V and 4 from J, leaving 18 bases between them. This CDR3 is 15 amino acids long. This CDR3 reads CASRHSKGHRETQYF. The DNA for the CDR3 is TGTGCCAGCAGACACTCGAAGGGGCATAGAGAGACCCAGTACTTC. The full variable domain, with the rest looked up from reference TRBV2 and TRBJ2-5, is EPEVTQTPSHQVTQMGQEVILRCVPISNHLYFYWYRQILGQKVEFLVSFYNNEISEKSEIFDDQFSVERPDGSNFTLKIRSTKLEDSAMYFCASRHSKGHRETQYFGPGTRLLVL.

As DNA, the CDR3 is TGTGCCAGCAGTCTCCACTCAACAGCATACGAGCAGTACTTC. Its translation is CASSLHSTAYEQYF. The chain carries TRBV27 and TRBJ2-5; D is undetermined. Judging by the DNA end, TRBJ2-7 fits better; the J call may be wrong. The CDR3 covers 14 residues. Germline V gene lookup returns CDR1 MNHEY and CDR2 SMNVEV (reference sequence).

This chain joins TRBV20-1 and TRBJ2-7, with TRBD2 identical over 7 bases. Germline CDR1 reads DFQATT; CDR2 reads SNEGSKA (reference sequence). Unmatched junction bases numbered 15, after V lost 5 bases and J lost 5 bases. The CDR3 runs to 15 residues. CDR3 in amino acids: CSAPRAGEGSNEQYF. DNA for the CDR3: TGCAGTGCTCCTCGGGCGGGAGAGGGTTCCAACGAGCAGTACTTC.

Concerning this clonotype itself: This clone may be a read error of a much larger clone one base away. The rearrangement joins TRBV29-1 to TRBJ2-3, with 7 bases fitting TRBD2. Trimming took 3 bases from V and 4 from J; bases not matched to a gene: 7. Germline V gene data show CDR1 as SQVTM and CDR2 as ANQGSEA. The CDR3 spans 14 residues. Here the CDR3 DNA reads TGCAGCGTTGAGGGGGGGTGCGTTCCAGATACGCAGTATTTT. Amino acids: CSVEGGCVPDTQYF.

This chain uses TRBV5-1 with TRBJ2-5; D gene uncertain. V lost 2 bases, J lost 5 bases, and 7 bases lay in between. The CDR3 runs 12 residues. CDR1 is SGHRS and CDR2 is YFSETQ in the germline V gene. The CDR3: CASSFDLETQYF. The CDR3 DNA is TGCGCCAGCAGCTTTGACCTGGAGACCCAGTACTTC.

The genes are TRBV20-1 and TRBJ1-2; 7 bases map to TRBD1. Germline V gene lookup returns CDR1 DFQATT and CDR2 SNEGSKA (reference sequence). Trimming removed 5 bases from V and 10 bases from J; junction bases left unmatched: 7. The CDR3 is 11 amino acids. CDR3 in amino acids: CSARTGEDYTF. CDR3 in DNA: TGCAGTGCTCGAACAGGGGAAGACTACACCTTC.

The V gene is TRBV20-1, the J gene TRBJ2-3; 7 bases agree with TRBD2. Germline CDR1 and CDR2: DFQATT and SNEGSKA (reference sequence). There are 19 residues in the CDR3. V trimming: 0 bases; J trimming: 5 bases; junction bases outside the gene matches: 20. The DNA for the CDR3 is TGCAGTGCTAGAGATCAGGATCAAAGCGGGATCCGGGTAGTAGATACGCAGTATTTT. It yields the protein CSARDQDQSGIRVVDTQYF.

This clonotype has more than one count but fewer than ten. The chain has TRBV30 and TRBJ2-1, with 10 bases identical to TRBD1. With V trimmed by 8 bases and J by 9 bases, 10 bases remained unmatched. Per the germline V gene, CDR1 is GTSNPN and CDR2 is SVGIG (reference sequence). The CDR3 loop spans 13 amino acids. The CDR3 spells CAGDRGGQVEQFF. The CDR3 region has the DNA TGTGCCGGGGACAGGGGCGGCCAGGTTGAGCAGTTCTTC. The variable domain in full, with the rest retrieved from reference TRBV30 and TRBJ2-1, is SQTIHQWPATLVQPVGSPLSLECTVEGTSNPNLYWYRQAAGRGLQLLFYSVGIGQISSEVPQNLSASRPQDRQFILSSKKLLLSDSGFYLCAGDRGGQVEQFFGPGTRLTVL.

The chain employs TRBV19 and TRBJ2-3, with 13 positions matching TRBD2. V trimming: 7 bases; J trimming: 1 base; junction bases outside the gene matches: 5. The CDR3 is 16 residues long. Germline loops: CDR1 LNHDA, CDR2 SQIVND (reference sequence). The CDR3 sequence: CASKGLAGTGTDTQYF. The DNA for the CDR3 is TGTGCCAGTAAGGGACTAGCGGGAACTGGCACAGATACGCAGTATTTT.

To note about this clonotype: This may stem from a read error, because a much larger clone lies one nucleotide away. J is TRBJ2-3 and V is TRBV9; TRBD2 aligns across 9 bases. CDR3 length: 16 residues. Germline CDR1 and CDR2: SGDLS and YYNGEE. This chain's CDR3 is CAGSSTSGLSTDTQYF. The CDR3 bases are TGTGCCGGCAGCTCGACTAGCGGCCTGAGCACAGATACGCAGTATTTT.

In this sample, this clonotype turned up once. V and J are TRBV5-1 and TRBJ2-1; possibly TRBD1 for D (6 bases). Germline V gene data show CDR1 as SGHRS and CDR2 as YFSETQ. With 4 bases removed from V and 4 bases from J, the gap between germline ends came to 9 bases. This CDR3 comprises 13 residues. This CDR3 reads CASSRTDYNEQFF. CDR3 bases: TGCGCCAGCAGCCGGACAGATTACAATGAGCAGTTCTTC.

This clonotype was recorded a few times. In DNA, the CDR3 is TGTGCCACCAGCAGAGTTTCAGGGGAATATTCACCCCTCCACTTT. Its translation: CATSRVSGEYSPLHF. The chain links TRBV15 to TRBJ1-6; perhaps TRBD1 as D (6 bases). This CDR3 has 15 residues. The ends were cut back, 1 base at V and 8 bases at J, with 12 bases in the middle. The germline CDR1 and CDR2 sequences are LNHNV and YYDKDF (reference sequence). The variable domain in full, completed from reference TRBV15 and TRBJ1-6, reads DAMVIQNPRYQVTQFGKPVTLSCSQTLNHNVMYWYQQKSSQAPKLLFHYYDKDFNNEADTPDNFQSRRPNTSFCFLDIRSPGLGDTAMYLCATSRVSGEYSPLHFGNGTRLTVT.

This clonotype was seen a few times. The V gene is TRBV24-1, the J gene TRBJ2-1, with 8 bases that match TRBD2. Germline V CDR1 and CDR2: KGHDR, SFDVKD. Germline trimming cut 5 bases from V and 8 bases from J; bases unmatched to any gene: 10. The CDR3 is 15 amino acids. The CDR3 loop reads CATSGPGLGLDEQFF. The CDR3 DNA reads TGTGCCACCAGTGGGCCGGGACTAGGGCTCGATGAGCAGTTCTTC.